This section outlines one T cell receptor beta chain sequence together with its context. The antigen remains undetermined. This sample is drawn from a study of lymphopenia after photon versus proton radiotherapy. Study outcomes and limitations: Post-nadir diversity loss with photons came from oligoclonal expansion, particularly CD8+ Temra cells.

CDR1 is GTSNPN and CDR2 is SVGIG in the germline V gene (reference sequence). The CDR3 extends over 13 amino acids. The V gene lost 2 bases and the J gene lost 2 bases, with 9 bases spanning the gap. Clones were read by immunoSEQ multiplex PCR, and TCRdb kept only the in-frame ones, dropping some. The sample has more than 45,000 clones; about 92% are singletons. The source of this sequence is a woman in her forties with cholangiocarcinoma. The V and J genes are TRBV30 and TRBJ1-1; possible D gene TRBD1, 5 bases. Sequencing used peripheral blood, obtained from a patient treated with photon-based radiotherapy. DNA of the CDR3: TGTGCCTGGAGTAAGGGACTTAACACTGAAGCTTTCTTT. Protein product: CAWSKGLNTEAFF. The full variable domain, completed using reference TRBV30 and TRBJ1-1, is SQTIHQWPATLVQPVGSPLSLECTVEGTSNPNLYWYRQAAGRGLQLLFYSVGIGQISSEVPQNLSASRPQDRQFILSSKKLLLSDSGFYLCAWSKGLNTEAFFGQGTRLTVV.